This passage covers 8 T cell receptor beta chains from one sample sequenced in a study of blood T cell repertoires in COVID-19. Clones were read by immunoSEQ multiplex PCR, and TCRdb kept only the in-frame ones, dropping some. Of hundreds of thousands of clones listed, approximately 84% are singletons. The sequenced sample was PBMCs or T cells enriched from blood (not recorded which). These receptors were collected from a man between 40 and 49 years old who had recovered from COVID-19.

The V gene is TRBV7-9, the J gene TRBJ1-1, with TRBD1 matching over 7 bases. This CDR3 has 14 residues. Germline loops: CDR1 SEHNR, CDR2 FQNEAQ (reference sequence). Losses at the gene ends were 3 bases for V and 5 bases for J; bases not matched to a gene: 6. The CDR3 DNA reads TGTGCCAGCAGCTTCGAGGGGGCTTTAACTGAAGCTTTCTTT. Translated: CASSFEGALTEAFF.

The chain joins TRBV28 to TRBJ1-2; 9 bases line up with TRBD1. The V gene's germline CDR1 is MDHEN and CDR2 SYDVKM. This CDR3 is built from 14 residues. J lost 3 bases, V lost 8 bases, and 7 bases had no gene match. The chain's CDR3 is CASHTGGLYYGYTF. In DNA, the CDR3 is TGTGCCAGCCACACAGGGGGCCTGTACTATGGCTACACCTTC.

The gene calls are TRBV7-8 and TRBJ1-3, with D perhaps matching TRBD1 (6 bases). The CDR3 has 17 amino acids. V lost 5 bases, J lost 0 bases, and 17 bases lay in between. Germline V lookup: CDR1 SGHVS, CDR2 FQNEAQ. The CDR3 region is CASSPFSQGYSGNTIYF. The CDR3 bases are TGTGCCAGCAGCCCATTTTCGCAGGGGTACTCTGGAAACACCATATATTTT.

CDR3 coding DNA: TGTGCCAGCAGTGTAAGCAGGGGCCTCTACGAGCAGTACTTC. Protein product: CASSVSRGLYEQYF. The chain has TRBV2 and TRBJ2-7; a possible D gene is TRBD1 (6 bases). The CDR3 extends over 14 amino acids. V lost 4 bases, J lost 3 bases, and 13 bases lay in between. Germline-derived CDR1 and CDR2 are SNHLY and FYNNEI.

V is TRBV29-1 and J is TRBJ2-1, with TRBD1 matching 9 bases. This CDR3 contains 13 residues. Germline V gives CDR1 SQVTM, CDR2 ANQGSEA. The V gene end was trimmed by 7 bases and the J gene end by 8 bases; junction bases not matched to a gene: 9. In DNA form, the CDR3 reads TGCAGCGCCCCCCCGGGACAGGGTGATGAGCAGTTCTTC. Amino acid sequence: CSAPPGQGDEQFF.

The chain combines TRBV6-5 with TRBJ1-4, with D perhaps TRBD1 (5 bases). The CDR3 has 15 amino acids. The germline gives CDR1 MNHEY, CDR2 SVGAGI. V was trimmed by 6 bases and J by 8 bases, leaving 19 bases between them. The CDR3 here is CASSSGGQGEEKLFF. The CDR3 DNA reads as TGTGCCAGCAGCTCGGGAGGGCAGGGAGAAGAAAAACTGTTTTTT.

The rearrangement uses TRBV6-5 and TRBJ1-2; tentative D call: TRBD1 (5 bases). The CDR3 runs to 15 residues. V was trimmed by 4 bases and J by 4 bases, leaving 16 bases between them. CDR1 and CDR2 from the germline V gene are MNHEY and SVGAGI. The CDR3 loop reads CASSSPLQGLYGYTF. The CDR3 coding sequence is TGTGCCAGCAGTTCCCCCCTCCAGGGACTCTATGGCTACACCTTC.

In this sample, this clone turned up once. This rearrangement joins TRBV12-3 or TRBV12-4 to TRBJ1-3; the match to TRBD1 covers 9 bases. Germline trimming cut 5 bases from V and 7 bases from J; bases unmatched to any gene: 3. The CDR3 spans 13 residues. The CDR3 DNA sequence: TGTGCCAGCAGTCTACAGGGGGCGAACACCATATATTTT. It is translated as CASSLQGANTIYF.